Below, 21 T cell receptor beta chains from the same sample are listed, as sequenced in a study of T cells in Graves' hyperthyroidism and ophthalmopathy. Researchers amplified the TCR beta CDR3 regions from RNA transcripts. TCR CDR3 underwent first-round RT-PCR with the HTBI primer set. TCRdb reanalysed the multiplex PCR reads using MiXCR and keeps one entry per CDR3 protein. The sample includes about 350,000 distinct CDR3 sequences, 15% to 20% of them seen just once. The sequenced sample was blood. Source of these receptors: a woman in her 40s with Graves' ophthalmopathy.

The sample holds many counts of this clonotype. V is TRBV27 and J is TRBJ1-1; unclear D gene. Germline CDR1 is MNHEY and CDR2 is SMNVEV (reference sequence). Trimming cost V 5 bases and J 3 bases, with 28 bases left between them. The CDR3 is 19 residues long. In DNA form, the CDR3 reads TGTGCCAGCAGTCCCACAATCCTCCGGGCCCCTGATGAGGACACTGAAGCTTTCTTT. It codes for CASSPTILRAPDEDTEAFF.

There are many counts of this clonotype. The chain combines TRBV29-1 with TRBJ2-7; 7 positions match TRBD1. Trimming cost V 7 bases and J 7 bases; bases outside gene matches: 10. In germline, CDR1 is SQVTM, CDR2 ANQGSEA. The CDR3 contains 12 residues. The CDR3 DNA reads as TGCAGCGCCATGACAGGGACAAGAGAGCAGTACTTC. Translated: CSAMTGTREQYF.

This clonotype occurred many times. The chain recombines TRBV10-3 with TRBJ2-5, with D perhaps matching TRBD1 (6 bases). V lost 6 bases and J lost 7, with 9 bases in between. The CDR3 covers 11 residues. Germline V gives CDR1 ENHRY, CDR2 SYGVKD. CDR3 residues: CAISEGGTQYF. DNA for the CDR3: TGTGCCATCAGCGAAGGGGGGACCCAGTACTTC.

This clonotype showed up many times. V gene TRBV20-1 combines with J gene TRBJ2-7; TRBD2 is a possible D gene (6 bases). Germline loops: CDR1 DFQATT, CDR2 SNEGSKA (reference sequence). Trimming took off 0 bases at V and 3 bases at J, with 15 bases between the two ends. This CDR3 has 15 residues. The CDR3 nucleotides are TGCAGTGCTAGAGATCGTAGCGGCGGCTACTACGAGCAGTACTTC. It encodes CSARDRSGGYYEQYF.

The chain joins TRBV28 to TRBJ2-4; D unresolved. The CDR3 consists of 17 residues. Germline V gene lookup returns CDR1 MDHEN and CDR2 SYDVKM. Trimming took off 3 bases at V and 0 bases at J, with 15 bases between the two ends. CDR3 nucleotide sequence: TGTGCCAGCAGTTTCGGTTCTGTCCCCCTAGCCAAAAACATTCAGTACTTC. This gives the protein CASSFGSVPLAKNIQYF.

This chain links TRBV6-2 or TRBV6-3 with TRBJ1-2; D not certain. The CDR3 totals 14 residues. Trimming pared 7 bases from V and 6 bases from J, leaving 18 bases between. Looked up from germline, CDR1 is MNHEY and CDR2 is SVGEGT. Here the CDR3 reads CASIQAGYSNGYTF. The CDR3, as DNA: TGTGCCAGCATCCAAGCGGGATATTCGAATGGCTACACCTTC.

In this sample, this clonotype turned up many times. V gene TRBV27 combines with J gene TRBJ2-7; 13 bases align to TRBD2. This CDR3 spans 15 amino acids. CDR1 and CDR2 from the germline V gene are MNHEY and SMNVEV (reference sequence). V was pared by 2 bases and J by 6 bases, with 4 bases of the junction left unmatched. The CDR3 reads CASSLRTSGSGEQYF. In DNA, the CDR3 is TGTGCCAGCAGTTTAAGGACTAGCGGGAGTGGCGAGCAGTACTTC.

Remarks on this clonotype: The junction shows a germline mismatch at one end, possibly a read error. This chain uses TRBV27 with TRBJ1-2; possible D gene TRBD1, 5 bases. Germline V gene lookup returns CDR1 MNHEY and CDR2 SMNVEV (reference sequence). The CDR3 is 15 residues long. The CDR3 region has the DNA TGTGTCAGCAGTTTATCGCCCAGGGAGGGGTATGACTACACCTTC. Translation gives CVSSLSPREGYDYTF.

Ten or more counts support this clonotype. The rearrangement uses TRBV30 and TRBJ2-7; perhaps TRBD1 as D (6 bases). Trimming pared 2 bases from V and 3 bases from J, leaving 8 bases between. CDR1 GTSNPN and CDR2 SVGIG come from the germline V gene (reference sequence). CDR3 size: 12 residues. CDR3 in amino acids: CAWSPQGYEQYF. DNA for the CDR3: TGTGCCTGGAGTCCACAGGGCTACGAGCAGTACTTC.

The sample holds many counts of this clonotype. The V call is TRBV5-1, the J call TRBJ1-2; D remains unclear. This CDR3 region has 13 residues. V lost 1 base, J lost 6 bases, and 10 bases lay in between. Per germline, CDR1 SGHRS and CDR2 YFSETQ. CDR3 protein: CASSLSEIDGYTF. CDR3 in DNA: TGCGCCAGCAGCTTGAGTGAAATCGATGGCTACACCTTC.

Many counts were recorded for this clonotype. The chain links TRBV7-2 to TRBJ2-3; the D gene is possibly TRBD2 (6 bases). From germline, CDR1 is SGHTA and CDR2 FQGNSA. The V end was cut by 2 bases, the J end by 0 bases, with 9 bases between. The CDR3 is made up of 15 amino acids. CDR3 region: CASSLPTRSTDTQYF. For the CDR3, the DNA is TGTGCCAGCAGCTTACCGACTAGAAGCACAGATACGCAGTATTTT.

This clonotype was recorded at least ten times. J is TRBJ1-5 and V is TRBV6-1; 7 nucleotides match TRBD1. Germline CDR1 and CDR2: MNHNS and SASEGT. The CDR3 covers 15 residues. With 7 bases clipped from V and 0 bases from J, the junction kept 6 bases outside the gene matches. The CDR3 spells CASTSGTVSNQPQHF. CDR3 nucleotides: TGTGCCAGCACGTCCGGGACAGTTAGCAATCAGCCCCAGCATTTT.

This clonotype was detected ten times or more. V and J are TRBV15 and TRBJ1-4; TRBD1 agrees at 7 bases. V shed 3 bases and J 8 bases; nucleotides not matched to a gene: 12. The germline gives CDR1 LNHNV, CDR2 YYDKDF (reference sequence). The CDR3 spans 16 residues. The CDR3 region is CATSSRDRAADEKLFF. The CDR3 nucleotides read TGTGCCACCAGCAGCCGAGACAGGGCTGCGGACGAAAAACTGTTTTTT.

The chain links TRBV6-2 or TRBV6-3 to TRBJ2-7; TRBD1 agrees at 7 bases. Unmatched junction bases numbered 11, after V lost 0 bases and J lost 3 bases. Looked up from germline, CDR1 is MNHEY and CDR2 is SVGEGT. The CDR3 contains 17 residues. The CDR3 reads CASSYSHGYDRDYEQYF. The DNA for the CDR3 is TGTGCCAGCAGTTACTCCCATGGTTACGACAGGGACTACGAGCAGTACTTC.

This clonotype showed up many times. The chain recombines TRBV12-3 or TRBV12-4 with TRBJ2-6; D uncertain. V lost 6 bases to trimming and J lost 0 bases, with 9 bases between them. CDR3 size: 15 residues. This CDR3 is CASSPFGSGANVLTF. CDR3 sequence (DNA): TGTGCCAGCAGCCCATTCGGCTCTGGGGCCAACGTCCTGACTTTC.

This clonotype was counted at least ten times. The J gene is TRBJ1-5, the V gene TRBV30; unclear D gene. This CDR3 region has 12 residues. Trimming pared 2 bases from V and 1 base from J, leaving 3 bases between. In germline, CDR1 is GTSNPN, CDR2 SVGIG (reference sequence). The CDR3 DNA reads as TGTGCCTGGAGTAGGAGCAATCAGCCCCAGCATTTT. Translated: CAWSRSNQPQHF. The full variable domain, with the rest looked up from reference TRBV30 and TRBJ1-5, is SQTIHQWPATLVQPVGSPLSLECTVEGTSNPNLYWYRQAAGRGLQLLFYSVGIGQISSEVPQNLSASRPQDRQFILSSKKLLLSDSGFYLCAWSRSNQPQHFGDGTRLSIL.

This rearrangement joins TRBV10-3 to TRBJ2-2; D unclear. This CDR3 comprises 11 residues. Germline-derived CDR1 and CDR2 are ENHRY and SYGVKD. Trimming removed 4 bases at V and 8 bases at J, with 5 bases between. The CDR3 coding sequence is TGTGCCATCAGTGGAAGTGGGGAGCTGTTTTTT. Translated, it gives CAISGSGELFF.

This clonotype was seen a handful of times. The J gene is TRBJ2-5, the V gene TRBV28; D is perhaps TRBD1 (6 bases). The ends were cut back, 2 bases at V and 4 bases at J, with 20 bases in the middle. The V gene's germline CDR1 is MDHEN and CDR2 SYDVKM. The CDR3 runs 17 residues. This CDR3 reads CASSLEDAGALGETQYF. In DNA, the CDR3 is TGTGCCAGCAGTTTAGAAGATGCAGGGGCTTTAGGAGAGACCCAGTACTTC.

The rearrangement uses TRBV3-1 and TRBJ1-3, with a tentative D call TRBD1 (5 bases). The CDR3 loop spans 17 amino acids. Per the germline V gene, CDR1 is LGHDT and CDR2 is YNNKEL (reference sequence). V was shortened by 0 bases and J by 1 base, with 13 bases between the two germline ends. The CDR3 loop is CASSQERFRVSGNTIYF. CDR3 coding DNA: TGTGCCAGCAGCCAAGAAAGATTCAGGGTTTCTGGAAACACCATATATTTT.

This clonotype was counted ten times or more. V is TRBV6-1 and J is TRBJ2-7, with a possible D match to TRBD2 (6 bases). V was cut by 2 bases and J by 12 bases, with 11 bases left in between. There are 11 residues in the CDR3. Looked up from germline, CDR1 is MNHNS and CDR2 is SASEGT. CDR3 amino acids: CASSETTSTYF. The CDR3 DNA sequence: TGTGCCAGCAGTGAAACGACTAGTACGTACTTC.

In this sample, this clonotype turned up many times. The CDR3 loop reads CASSLTGLTYEQYF. In DNA, the CDR3 is TGTGCCAGCAGTTTAACGGGGTTGACCTACGAGCAGTACTTC. This sequence joins TRBV27 and TRBJ2-7; tentative D call: TRBD2 (5 bases). The length of the CDR3 is 14 residues. The V gene lost 2 bases and the J gene lost 2 bases, with 10 bases spanning the gap. Germline V lookup: CDR1 MNHEY, CDR2 SMNVEV (reference sequence).